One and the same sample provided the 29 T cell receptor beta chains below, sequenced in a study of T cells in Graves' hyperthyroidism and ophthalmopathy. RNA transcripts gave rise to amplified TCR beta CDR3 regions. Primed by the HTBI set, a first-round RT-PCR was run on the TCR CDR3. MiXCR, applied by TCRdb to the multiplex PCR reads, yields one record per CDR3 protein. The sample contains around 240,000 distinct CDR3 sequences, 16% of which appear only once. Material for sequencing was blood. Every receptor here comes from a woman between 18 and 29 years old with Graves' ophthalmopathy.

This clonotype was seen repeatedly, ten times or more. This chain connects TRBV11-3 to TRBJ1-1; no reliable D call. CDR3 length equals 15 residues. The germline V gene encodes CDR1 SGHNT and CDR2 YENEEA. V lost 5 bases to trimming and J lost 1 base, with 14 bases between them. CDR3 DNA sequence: TGTGCCAGCAGCCCCTCTCCTACACCGAACACTGAAGCTTTCTTT. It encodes CASSPSPTPNTEAFF. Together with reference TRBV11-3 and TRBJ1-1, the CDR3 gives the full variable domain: EAGVVQSPRYKIIEKKQPVAFWCNPISGHNTLYWYLQNLGQGPELLIRYENEEAVDDSQLPKDRFSAERLKGVDSTLKIQPAELGDSAVYLCASSPSPTPNTEAFFGQGTRLTVV.

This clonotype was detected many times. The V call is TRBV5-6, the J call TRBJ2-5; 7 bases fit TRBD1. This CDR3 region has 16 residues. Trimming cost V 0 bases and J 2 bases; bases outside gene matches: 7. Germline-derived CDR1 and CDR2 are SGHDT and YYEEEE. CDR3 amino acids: CASSLELGQLQETQYF. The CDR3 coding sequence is TGTGCCAGCAGCTTGGAGTTGGGACAGCTACAAGAGACCCAGTACTTC.

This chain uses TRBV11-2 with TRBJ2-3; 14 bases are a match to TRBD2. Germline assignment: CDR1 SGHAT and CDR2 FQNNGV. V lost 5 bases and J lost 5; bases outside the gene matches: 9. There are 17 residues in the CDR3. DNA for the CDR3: TGTGCCAGCAGCCCTGGGACTAGCGGGAGTCTTAGAGATACGCAGTATTTT. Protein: CASSPGTSGSLRDTQYF.

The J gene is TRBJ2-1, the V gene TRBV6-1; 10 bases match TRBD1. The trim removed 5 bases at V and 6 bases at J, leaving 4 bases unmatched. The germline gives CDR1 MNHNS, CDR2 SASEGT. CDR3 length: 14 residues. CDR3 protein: CASSTRTGGNEQFF. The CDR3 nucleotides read TGTGCCAGCAGTACCCGGACAGGGGGCAATGAGCAGTTCTTC.

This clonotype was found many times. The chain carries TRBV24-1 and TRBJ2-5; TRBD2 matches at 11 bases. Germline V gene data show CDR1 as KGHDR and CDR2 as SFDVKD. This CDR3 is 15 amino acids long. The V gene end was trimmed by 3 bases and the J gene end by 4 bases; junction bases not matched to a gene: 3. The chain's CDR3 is CATSDKLAGVETQYF. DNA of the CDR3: TGTGCCACCAGTGATAAACTAGCGGGAGTAGAGACCCAGTACTTC.

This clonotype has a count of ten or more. DNA of the CDR3: TGCGCCAGCAGTGATGGCACCTTGAACACTGAAGCTTTCTTT. It yields the protein CASSDGTLNTEAFF. The chain employs TRBV10-2 and TRBJ1-1; D gene unclear. Germline lookup yields CDR1 WSHSY and CDR2 SAAADI. The V gene lost 3 bases and the J gene lost 0 bases, with 8 bases spanning the gap. This CDR3 is 14 amino acids long.

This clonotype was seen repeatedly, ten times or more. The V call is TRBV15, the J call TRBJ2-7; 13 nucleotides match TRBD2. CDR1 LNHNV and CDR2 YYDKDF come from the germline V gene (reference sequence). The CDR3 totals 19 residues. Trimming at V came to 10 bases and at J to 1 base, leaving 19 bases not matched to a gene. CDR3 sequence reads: CAISLLGQGLAGSSYEQYF. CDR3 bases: TGTGCCATCTCCCTTTTGGGACAGGGACTAGCGGGGTCGTCCTACGAGCAGTACTTC.

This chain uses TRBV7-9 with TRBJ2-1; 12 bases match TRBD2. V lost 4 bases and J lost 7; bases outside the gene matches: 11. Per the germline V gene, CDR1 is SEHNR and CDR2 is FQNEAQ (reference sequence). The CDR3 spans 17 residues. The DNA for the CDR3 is TGTGCCAGCAGCTCGACTAGCGGGGGATCCTCGTATAATGAGCAGTTCTTC. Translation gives CASSSTSGGSSYNEQFF. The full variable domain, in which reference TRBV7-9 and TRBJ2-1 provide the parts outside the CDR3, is DTGVSQNPRHKITKRGQNVTFRCDPISEHNRLYWYRQTLGQGPEFLTYFQNEAQLEKSRLLSDRFSAERPKGSFSTLEIQRTEQGDSAMYLCASSSTSGGSSYNEQFFGPGTRLTVL.

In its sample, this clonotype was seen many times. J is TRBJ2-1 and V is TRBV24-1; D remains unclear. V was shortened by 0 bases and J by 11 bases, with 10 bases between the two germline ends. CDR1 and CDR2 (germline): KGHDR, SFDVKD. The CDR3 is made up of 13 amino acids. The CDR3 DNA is TGTGCCACCAGTGATTTGCAGACCCTTAAGCAGTTCTTC. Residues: CATSDLQTLKQFF.

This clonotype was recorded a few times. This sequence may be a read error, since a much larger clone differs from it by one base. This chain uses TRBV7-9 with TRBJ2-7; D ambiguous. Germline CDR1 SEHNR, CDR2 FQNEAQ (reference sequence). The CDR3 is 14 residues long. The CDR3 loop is CASRPTKNPYERYF. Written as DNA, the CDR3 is TGTGCCAGCAGACCAACGAAGAACCCCTACGAGCGGTACTTC.

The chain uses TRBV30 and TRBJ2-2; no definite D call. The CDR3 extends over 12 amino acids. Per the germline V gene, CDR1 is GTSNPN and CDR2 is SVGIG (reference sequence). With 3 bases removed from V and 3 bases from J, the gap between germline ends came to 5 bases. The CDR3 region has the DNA TGTGCCTGGAGAGTTCACACCGGGGAGCTGTTTTTT. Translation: CAWRVHTGELFF.

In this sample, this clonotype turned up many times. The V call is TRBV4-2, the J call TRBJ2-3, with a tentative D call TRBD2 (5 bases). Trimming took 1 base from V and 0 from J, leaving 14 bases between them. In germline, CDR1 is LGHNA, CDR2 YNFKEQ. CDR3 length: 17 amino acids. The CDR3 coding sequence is TGTGCCAGCAGCCAAGCCGGGATCAGCGGAAGCACAGATACGCAGTATTTT. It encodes CASSQAGISGSTDTQYF.

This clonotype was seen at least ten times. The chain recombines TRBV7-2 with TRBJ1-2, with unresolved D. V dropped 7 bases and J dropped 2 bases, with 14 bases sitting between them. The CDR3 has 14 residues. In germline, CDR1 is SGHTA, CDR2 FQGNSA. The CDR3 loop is CASMGQGKNYGYTF. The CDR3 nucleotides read TGTGCCAGCATGGGCCAAGGGAAGAACTATGGCTACACCTTC.

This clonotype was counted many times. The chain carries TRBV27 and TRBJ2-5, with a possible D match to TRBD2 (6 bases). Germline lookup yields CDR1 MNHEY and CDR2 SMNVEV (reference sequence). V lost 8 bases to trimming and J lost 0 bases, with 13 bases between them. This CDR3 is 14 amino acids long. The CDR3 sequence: CASRRLANQETQYF. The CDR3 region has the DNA TGTGCCAGCCGCCGCCTAGCGAACCAAGAGACCCAGTACTTC.

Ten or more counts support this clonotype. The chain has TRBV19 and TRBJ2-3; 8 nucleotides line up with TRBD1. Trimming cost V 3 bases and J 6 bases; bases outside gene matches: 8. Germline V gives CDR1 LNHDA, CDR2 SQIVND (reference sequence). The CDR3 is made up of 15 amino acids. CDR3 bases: TGTGCCAGTAGTATTGGAACAGGGGGATATGATACGCAGTATTTT. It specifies CASSIGTGGYDTQYF.

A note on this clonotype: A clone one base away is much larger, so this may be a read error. DNA of the CDR3: TGTGCCAGCAGCGGACGAGAGACAGGGGTTAAGACCGGGGAGCTGTTTTTT. This gives the protein CASSGRETGVKTGELFF. The chain has TRBV5-4 and TRBJ2-2; 8 bases fit TRBD1. CDR1 and CDR2 from the germline V gene are SGHNT and YYREEE (reference sequence). The CDR3 extends over 17 amino acids. V was pared by 4 bases and J by 5 bases, with 13 bases of the junction left unmatched. The full variable domain, its missing parts supplied by reference TRBV5-4 and TRBJ2-2, is ETGVTQSPTHLIKTRGQQVTLRCSSQSGHNTVSWYQQALGQGPQFIFQYYREEENGRGNFPPRFSGLQFPNYSSELNVNALELDDSALYLCASSGRETGVKTGELFFGEGSRLTVL.

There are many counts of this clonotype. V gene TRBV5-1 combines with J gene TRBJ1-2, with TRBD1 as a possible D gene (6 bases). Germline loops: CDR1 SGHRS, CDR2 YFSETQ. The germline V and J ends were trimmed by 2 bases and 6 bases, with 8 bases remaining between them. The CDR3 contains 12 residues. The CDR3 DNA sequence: TGCGCCAGCAGCTTTGCAGGGGATGGCTACACCTTC. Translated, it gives CASSFAGDGYTF.

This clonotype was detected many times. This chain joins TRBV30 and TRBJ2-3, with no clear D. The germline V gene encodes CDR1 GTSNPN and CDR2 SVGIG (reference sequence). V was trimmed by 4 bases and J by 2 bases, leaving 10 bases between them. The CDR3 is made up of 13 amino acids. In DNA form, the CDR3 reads TGTGCCTGGATGTCTATCTTCACAGATACGCAGTATTTT. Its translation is CAWMSIFTDTQYF.

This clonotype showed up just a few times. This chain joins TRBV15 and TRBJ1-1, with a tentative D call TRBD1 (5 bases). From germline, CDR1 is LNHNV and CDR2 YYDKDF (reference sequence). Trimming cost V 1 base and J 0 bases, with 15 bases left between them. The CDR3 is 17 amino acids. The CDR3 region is CATSRGVRTPMNTEAFF. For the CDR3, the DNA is TGTGCCACCAGCAGAGGCGTCCGGACACCGATGAACACTGAAGCTTTCTTT. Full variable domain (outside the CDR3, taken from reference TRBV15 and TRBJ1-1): DAMVIQNPRYQVTQFGKPVTLSCSQTLNHNVMYWYQQKSSQAPKLLFHYYDKDFNNEADTPDNFQSRRPNTSFCFLDIRSPGLGDTAMYLCATSRGVRTPMNTEAFFGQGTRLTVV.

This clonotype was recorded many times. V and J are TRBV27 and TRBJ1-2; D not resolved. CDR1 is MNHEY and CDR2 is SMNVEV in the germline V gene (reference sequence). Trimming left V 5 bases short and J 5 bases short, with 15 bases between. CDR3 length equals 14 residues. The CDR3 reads CASSRGGLPYGYTF. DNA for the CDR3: TGTGCCAGCAGTCGGGGTGGCCTCCCTTATGGCTACACCTTC.

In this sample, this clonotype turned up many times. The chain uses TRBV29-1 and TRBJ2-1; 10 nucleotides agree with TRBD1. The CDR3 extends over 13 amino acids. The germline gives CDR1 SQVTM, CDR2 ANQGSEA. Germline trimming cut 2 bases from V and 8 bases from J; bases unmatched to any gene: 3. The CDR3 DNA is TGCAGCGTTGAAAGACAGGGGGCCTATGAGCAGTTCTTC. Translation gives CSVERQGAYEQFF.

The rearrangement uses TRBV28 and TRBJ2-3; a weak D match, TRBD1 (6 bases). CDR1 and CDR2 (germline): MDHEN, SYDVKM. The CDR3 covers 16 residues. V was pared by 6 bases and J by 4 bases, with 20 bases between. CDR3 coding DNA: TGTGCCAGCAGCCCCGCGTGGGACATACAATCAGATACGCAGTATTTT. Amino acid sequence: CASSPAWDIQSDTQYF.

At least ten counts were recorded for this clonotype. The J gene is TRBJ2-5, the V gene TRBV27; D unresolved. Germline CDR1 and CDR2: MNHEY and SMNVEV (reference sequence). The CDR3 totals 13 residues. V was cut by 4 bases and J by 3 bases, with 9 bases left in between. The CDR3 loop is CASSSPAKETQYF. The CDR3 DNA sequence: TGTGCCAGCAGTTCCCCAGCAAAAGAGACCCAGTACTTC.

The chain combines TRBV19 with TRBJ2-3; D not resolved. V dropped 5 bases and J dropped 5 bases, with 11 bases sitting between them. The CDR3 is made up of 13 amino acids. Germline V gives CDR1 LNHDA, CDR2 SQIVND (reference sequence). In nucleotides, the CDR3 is TGTGCCAGTAGTGCCCGGATCAGAGATACGCAGTATTTT. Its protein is CASSARIRDTQYF. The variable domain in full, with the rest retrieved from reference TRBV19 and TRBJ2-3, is DGGITQSPKYLFRKEGQNVTLSCEQNLNHDAMYWYRQDPGQGLRLIYYSQIVNDFQKGDIAEGYSVSREKKESFPLTVTSAQKNPTAFYLCASSARIRDTQYFGPGTRLTVL.

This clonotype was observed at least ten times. The CDR3 loop is CASSFPGAMNTEAFF. The DNA of the CDR3 is TGTGCCAGCAGTTTCCCAGGGGCCATGAACACTGAAGCTTTCTTT. The chain carries TRBV12-3 or TRBV12-4 and TRBJ1-1; D perhaps matches TRBD1 (6 bases). The CDR3 length is 15 residues. Trimming left V 3 bases short and J 0 bases short, with 11 bases between.

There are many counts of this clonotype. Here the CDR3 reads CASSLKGSGYEQYF. The CDR3 DNA sequence: TGTGCCAGCAGCTTGAAGGGGAGTGGGTACGAGCAGTACTTC. This chain uses TRBV5-6 with TRBJ2-7; the D call may be TRBD1 or TRBD2 (5 bases each). With 1 base removed from V and 4 bases from J, the gap between germline ends came to 12 bases. Germline lookup yields CDR1 SGHDT and CDR2 YYEEEE. The CDR3 is made up of 14 amino acids.

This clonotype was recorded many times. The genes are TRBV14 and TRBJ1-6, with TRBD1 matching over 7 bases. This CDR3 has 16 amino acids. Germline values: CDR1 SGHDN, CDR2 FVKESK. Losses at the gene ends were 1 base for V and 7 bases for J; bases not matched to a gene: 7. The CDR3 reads CASSQAGQAWNSPLHF. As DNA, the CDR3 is TGTGCCAGCAGCCAAGCCGGACAGGCCTGGAATTCACCCCTCCACTTT.

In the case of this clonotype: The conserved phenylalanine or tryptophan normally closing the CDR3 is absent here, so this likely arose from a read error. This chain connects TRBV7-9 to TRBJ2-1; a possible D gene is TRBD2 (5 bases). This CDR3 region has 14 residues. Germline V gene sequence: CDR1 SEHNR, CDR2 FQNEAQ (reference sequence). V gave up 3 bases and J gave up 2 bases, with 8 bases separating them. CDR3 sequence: CASSLSGTYNEQFV. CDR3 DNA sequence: TGTGCCAGCAGCTTGTCCGGGACCTACAATGAGCAGTTCGTC.

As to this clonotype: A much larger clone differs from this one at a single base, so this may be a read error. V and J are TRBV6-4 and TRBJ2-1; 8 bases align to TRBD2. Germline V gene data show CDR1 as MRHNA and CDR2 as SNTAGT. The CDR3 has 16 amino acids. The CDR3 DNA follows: TGTGCCAGCAGTGACTCTTCGCGGGGGGATTACAATGGGCAGTTCTTC. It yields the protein CASSDSSRGDYNGQFF.